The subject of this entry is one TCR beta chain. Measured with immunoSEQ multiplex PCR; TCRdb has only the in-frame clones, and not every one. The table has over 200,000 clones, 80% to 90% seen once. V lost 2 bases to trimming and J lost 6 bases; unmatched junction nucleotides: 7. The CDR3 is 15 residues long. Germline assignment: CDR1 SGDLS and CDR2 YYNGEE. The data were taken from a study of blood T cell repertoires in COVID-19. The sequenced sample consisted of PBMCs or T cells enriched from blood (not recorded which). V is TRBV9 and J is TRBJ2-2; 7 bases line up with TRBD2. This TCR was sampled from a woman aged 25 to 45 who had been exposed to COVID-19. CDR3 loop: CASSVGVLAAGELFF. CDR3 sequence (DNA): TGTGCCAGCAGCGTGGGTGTTCTAGCGGCCGGGGAGCTGTTTTTT.